The rows below give T cell receptor beta chains drawn from one sample of a study of T cell responses to AZD1222 COVID-19 vaccine. Data came from immunoSEQ multiplex PCR; TCRdb stores just in-frame clones and leaves some out. This table holds approximately 180,000 clones, 85% to 90% found once. The material was peripheral blood, obtained 28 days after the second AZD1222 dose. The receptors derive from an adult who received the AZD1222 COVID-19 vaccine. Both conserved end residues are part of each CDR3. D genes are given only for firm matches. Clone size, where shown, is once, few, many, or a class for clones that have expanded.

J gene | D gene | V gene | clone size | CDR3 protein | CDR3 DNA
TRBJ1-3 | . | TRBV7-8 | . | CASSSRTAISGNTIYF | TGTGCCAGCAGCTCGAGGACAGCCATCTCTGGAAACACCATATATTTT
TRBJ2-7 | . | TRBV19 | . | CASSVPPQGSEQYF | TGTGCCAGTAGTGTCCCCCCCCAAGGGAGCGAGCAGTACTTC
TRBJ2-1 | TRBD2 | TRBV7-2 | . | CASSIRGTSTQNEQFF | TGTGCCAGCAGCATCCGAGGGACTAGTACACAAAATGAGCAGTTCTTC
TRBJ2-3 | . | TRBV5-1 | . | CASSPGFTADTQYF | TGCGCCAGCAGTCCAGGGTTTACGGCAGATACGCAGTATTTT
TRBJ1-2 | TRBD1 | TRBV6-5 | . | CASSPGQGSDGYTF | TGTGCCAGCAGTCCAGGACAGGGCTCCGATGGCTACACCTTC
TRBJ1-2 | . | TRBV9 | once | CASSAGSYGYTF | TGTGCCAGCAGCGCCGGGAGCTATGGCTACACCTTC
TRBJ2-5 | TRBD2 | TRBV6-5 | . | CASSGGYQETQYF | TGTGCCAGCAGCGGGGGGTACCAAGAGACCCAGTACTTC
TRBJ2-2 | . | TRBV6-5 | . | CASSWNRTPNTGELFF | TGTGCCAGCAGTTGGAACAGGACCCCGAACACCGGGGAGCTGTTTTTT
TRBJ2-3 | . | TRBV7-2 | . | CASSLVDADTQYF | TGTGCCAGCAGCTTAGTTGATGCAGATACGCAGTATTTT
TRBJ2-7 | TRBD1 | TRBV6-5 | . | CASSSGTGFSYEQYF | TGTGCCAGCAGTTCCGGGACAGGGTTCTCCTACGAGCAGTACTTC
TRBJ2-1 | TRBD2 | TRBV7-2 | few | CASSLAPGLAGQNEQFF | TGTGCCAGCAGCTTAGCGCCGGGACTAGCGGGGCAGAATGAGCAGTTCTTC
TRBJ2-1 | . | TRBV19 | . | CASRDDTGNEQFF | TGTGCCAGTAGGGACGACACTGGCAATGAGCAGTTCTTC
TRBJ2-3 | TRBD2 | TRBV28 | . | CASSSAGGRAYF | TGTGCCAGCAGCTCCGCGGGGGGAAGGGCGTATTTT
TRBJ1-4 | . | TRBV30 | . | CACARDNEKLFF | TGTGCCTGCGCCCGAGATAATGAAAAACTGTTTTTT
TRBJ2-1 | . | TRBV7-6 | . | CASSLSGQGTGEQFF | TGTGCCAGCAGCTTAAGTGGGCAGGGAACGGGTGAGCAGTTCTTC
TRBJ1-1 | . | TRBV21-1 | . | CASSRAGTRMETEAFF | TGTGCCAGCAGCAGGGCCGGGACCAGGATGGAGACTGAAGCTTTCTTT
TRBJ1-2 | . | TRBV9 | . | CASSEGGYGYTF | TGTGCCAGCAGTGAAGGGGGGTATGGCTACACCTTC
TRBJ2-1 | TRBD1 | TRBV4-3 | . | CASSQDTPGTGYNEQFF | TGCGCCAGCAGCCAAGATACCCCCGGGACAGGTTACAATGAGCAGTTCTTC
TRBJ1-1 | . | TRBV19 | . | CASSVDRYTEAFF | TGTGCCAGTAGTGTCGACAGATACACTGAAGCTTTCTTT
TRBJ2-7 | . | TRBV6-6 | once | CATLPTREQYF | TGTGCCACCTTACCCACTCGCGAGCAGTACTTC
TRBJ1-2 | . | TRBV2 | . | CASSDRGNYGYTF | TGTGCCAGCAGTGACAGGGGTAACTATGGCTACACCTTC
TRBJ2-1 | TRBD2 | TRBV9 | once | CASSAYTGTSSYNEQFF | TGTGCCAGCAGCGCTTATACCGGGACTAGCTCCTACAATGAGCAGTTCTTC
TRBJ2-7 | . | TRBV28 | . | CASSWTGEGGYEQYF | TGTGCCAGCAGTTGGACTGGAGAGGGAGGCTACGAGCAGTACTTC
TRBJ2-7 | . | TRBV5-6 | . | CASSLEAGEGYEQYF | TGTGCCAGCAGCTTGGAGGCAGGGGAAGGCTACGAGCAGTACTTC
TRBJ2-7 | . | TRBV3-1/TRBV3-2 | . | CASSQVVGGYEQYF | TGTGCCAGCAGCCAAGTTGTGGGAGGTTACGAGCAGTACTTC
TRBJ2-1 | TRBD2 | TRBV4-1 | once | CASSPGLAKSSYNEQFF | TGCGCCAGCAGCCCGGGACTAGCGAAGAGCTCCTACAATGAGCAGTTCTTC
TRBJ2-5 | . | TRBV7-2 | . | CASSGSIQETQYF | TGTGCCAGCAGCGGGAGCATCCAAGAGACCCAGTACTTC
TRBJ2-1 | . | TRBV16 | . | CASSQSDRYHNEQFF | TGTGCCAGCAGCCAATCTGACCGTTACCACAATGAGCAGTTCTTC